These T cell receptor beta chains were read from a single sample in a study of identical twins. TCRdb called the 5' RACE reads again in MiXCR, with one record for every CDR3 protein. Found here are about 480,000 distinct CDR3 sequences, 14% of them singletons; the top ten hold about 0.54%. Separately, the same data were catalogued under a study of yellow fever vaccine responses in identical twins.

The sequenced material came from CD4+ T cells sorted from blood. These receptor sequences come from a woman aged 18-29 years in good health. The CDR3 runs from the conserved cysteine through the conserved F or W. D genes are given only for firm matches. Clone size is not always given. Where it is, it says once, few, many or a class for expanded clones.

d_gene	abundance	v_gene	j_gene	CDR3aa	CDR3nt
-	many	TRBV12-3/TRBV12-4	TRBJ1-1	CASSQKHTEAFF	TGTGCCAGCAGTCAAAAACACACTGAAGCTTTCTTT
-	few	TRBV27	TRBJ2-1	CASKATSYSYNEQFF	TGTGCCAGCAAGGCAACTAGCTACTCCTACAATGAGCAGTTCTTC
TRBD1	-	TRBV28	TRBJ2-1	CASREGTVSYNEQFF	TGTGCCAGCAGGGAAGGGACAGTCTCCTACAATGAGCAGTTCTTC
TRBD1	many	TRBV10-3	TRBJ2-3	CAIGPGTGVADTQYF	TGTGCCATCGGTCCCGGGACAGGGGTGGCAGATACGCAGTATTTT
TRBD2	few	TRBV12-3/TRBV12-4	TRBJ2-4	CASSFSSGGRNIQYF	TGTGCCAGCAGTTTCTCTAGCGGGGGCCGAAACATTCAGTACTTC
-	few	TRBV5-1	TRBJ2-1	CASSIPGGRNEQFF	TGCGCCAGCAGCATCCCCGGGGGGCGCAATGAGCAGTTCTTC
-	-	TRBV20-1	TRBJ2-4	CSARPDENIQYF	TGCAGTGCCCGCCCAGACGAAAACATTCAGTACTTC
-	-	TRBV5-4	TRBJ2-2	CASSFMANRLAGELFF	TGTGCCAGCAGCTTCATGGCAAACCGGCTGGCCGGGGAGCTGTTTTTT
-	-	TRBV6-1	TRBJ2-1	CASSLGQTNYNEQFF	TGTGCCAGCAGCCTCGGACAGACAAACTACAATGAGCAGTTCTTC
TRBD1	-	TRBV10-3	TRBJ1-1	CAIRRDREPVTEAFF	TGTGCCATCAGGAGGGACAGGGAACCGGTCACTGAAGCTTTCTTT
TRBD1	few	TRBV25-1	TRBJ2-1	CASSDDRGWDNEQFF	TGTGCCAGCAGTGATGACAGGGGATGGGACAATGAGCAGTTCTTC
TRBD1	many	TRBV7-7	TRBJ2-7	CASSPDRVRSEQYF	TGTGCTAGCAGCCCGGACAGGGTTCGTTCCGAGCAGTACTTC
TRBD1	few	TRBV11-1	TRBJ2-3	CASSRLQGARTDTQYF	TGTGCCAGCAGCCGATTACAGGGGGCTCGTACAGATACGCAGTATTTT
TRBD2	-	TRBV9	TRBJ2-1	CASSALAGRYNEQFF	TGTGCCAGCAGCGCACTAGCGGGGCGATACAATGAGCAGTTCTTC
TRBD1	-	TRBV9	TRBJ2-1	CASAGTGGLTGEQFF	TGTGCCAGTGCGGGGACAGGGGGGTTAACAGGGGAGCAGTTCTTC
-	-	TRBV7-9	TRBJ1-2	CASSFQDHGYTF	TGTGCCAGCAGCTTCCAGGATCATGGCTACACCTTC
-	few	TRBV4-1	TRBJ1-5	CASSQVGRGMDQPQHF	TGCGCCAGCAGCCAAGTGGGCAGGGGTATGGACCAGCCCCAGCATTTT
-	-	TRBV6-5	TRBJ2-7	CASSYRDWTSYEQYF	TGTGCCAGCAGTTACCGGGACTGGACGTCCTACGAGCAGTACTTC
TRBD2	few	TRBV20-1	TRBJ2-1	CSASGGAVYNEQFF	TGCAGTGCTAGCGGGGGGGCGGTCTACAATGAGCAGTTCTTC
TRBD1	many	TRBV29-1	TRBJ2-7	CSYGQVDEQYF	TGCAGCTACGGACAGGTGGACGAGCAGTACTTC
-	-	TRBV24-1	TRBJ2-3	CATSALRGASTDTQYF	TGTGCCACCAGTGCTTTAAGGGGGGCAAGCACAGATACGCAGTATTTT
-	-	TRBV6-5	TRBJ1-6	CASSYYRVGLTDNSPLHF	TGTGCCAGCAGTTATTACAGAGTAGGGCTAACCGATAATTCACCCCTCCACTTT
-	many	TRBV12-3/TRBV12-4	TRBJ2-2	CASSHSGGIGELFF	TGTGCCAGCAGCCATTCCGGGGGAATCGGGGAGCTGTTTTTT
-	few	TRBV6-2/TRBV6-3	TRBJ2-1	CASSYIGPAGANEQFF	TGTGCCAGCAGTTATATTGGTCCCGCCGGAGCCAATGAGCAGTTCTTC
-	-	TRBV18	TRBJ1-2	CASSPVMDGGYTF	TGTGCCAGCTCACCAGTCATGGACGGTGGCTACACCTTC
TRBD2	few	TRBV5-1	TRBJ2-3	CASSPTSGLSTDTQYF	TGCGCCAGCAGTCCCACTAGCGGGCTTAGCACAGATACGCAGTATTTT
-	-	TRBV29-1	TRBJ2-1	CSARINRDLHNEQFF	TGCAGCGCCCGAATCAACCGGGACTTGCACAATGAGCAGTTCTTC
-	few	TRBV20-1	TRBJ2-3	CSASQLLGVVDTQYF	TGCAGTGCTTCCCAGTTGTTAGGGGTGGTAGATACGCAGTATTTT